This TCR beta chain emerged from a study of cytomegalovirus exposure and HLA in healthy donors (dated by TCRdb to the late 2010s). Regarding the study in general: An earlier analysis of some 500 of the donors reported approximately 270 Gb of sequence data and 100 million to 130 million unique TCR beta sequences from about 179 million T cells. The later analysis used no new phenotypic data to find candidate immune exposures, relying instead on TCR beta sequences and their occurrence across donors. The study was designed to test whether signatures of past pathogen exposure could be identified by cataloging public T cell receptors. To study patterns of TCR occurrence, a later analysis re-analyzed previously published TCR beta repertoires from more than 550 donors and added high-resolution HLA genotyping. Donor age, sex, ethnicity and CMV serostatus were compiled together with the repertoire data. High-throughput TCR immunosequencing, statistical association of individual TCRs with disease status, and machine learning were combined to predict cytomegalovirus infection status. In an earlier analysis of roughly 580 of the donors, high-throughput TCR beta sequencing was used to judge whether each TCR beta V gene segment behaved as functional or pseudogenic. An early release that covered fewer than 800 HLA-typed donors contained 250 to 350 gigabases of sequencing data and some 87 million unique TCR sequences. A later genetic analysis took genome-wide SNP genotypes for about 55% of the roughly 670 donors and used that subset as a discovery cohort. Class I and class II HLA loci were covered by the typing at four-digit resolution. The T cell repertoires of 666 subjects were profiled by immunosequencing and related to cytomegalovirus serostatus. Of the roughly 430 genotyped donors, over 65% fell in the genetic ancestry cluster associated with self-reported Caucasian donors. Roughly 5 DR-DQ haplotypes were handled as single units for association and clustering because linkage in the cohort was strong. All discovery cohort repertoires had been generated using a single sequencing platform. Among 300 to 500 genotyped donors of the cohort, an average of around 240,000 unique TCR beta nucleotide sequences was sequenced per donor, of which about 19% were non-productive. Besides the first cohort of roughly 700 subjects, a separate validation cohort made up of over 100 different subjects was used. The number of typed donors differed by locus: about 620-640 for A, B, C, DRB1 and DQB1; some 500 for DQA1; approximately 600 for DPA1; and 400 to 480 for DPB1. The study at large found these results: Strong co-occurrence of HLA alleles, especially DR and DQ, made assigning TCR associations to individual alleles difficult. Some IMGT-functional V segments, including TRBV6-2 and TRBV6-3, could not be distinguished by the 87-base-pair reads and were therefore excluded. Presence/absence analyses assumed roughly uniform sequencing depth across donors, an assumption that may not hold. A total of 164 TCR beta chains were listed by the study as associated with cytomegalovirus. For the cohort, immune exposure information was limited to CMV serostatus. In a later analysis, the rate of TCR association differed among HLA loci, with DRB1 alleles having the most associated TCRs and HLA-C alleles having the fewest. In a later analysis, HLA-associated TCR beta chains were found to be more clonally expanded and to have lower generation probabilities than equally common non-associated chains. This cohort had only TCR beta chains sequenced, and the lack of alpha or paired-chain data limited which features could be detected. According to a later analysis, parvovirus B19, influenza, CMV and Epstein-Barr virus appeared linked to several top co-occurrence clusters. The earlier analysis of fewer than 750 of the donors excluded 15 to 20 rarely observed V segments, including chromosome 9 orphons, because counts were too low. A later genetic analysis associated a missense DCLRE1C variant with V-gene and J-gene trimming of TCR beta chains, and an independent cohort replicated the association. Correlated functional status among segregating V segments might reflect linkage disequilibrium, but an unknown experimental factor could not be ruled out. The sequencing pipeline was judged likely to have produced a cluster of highly shared sequence variants as a technical artifact. Most CMV-associated TCR beta chains appeared to be HLA-restricted in a later analysis, and the HLA associations seemed to be driven largely by CMV exposure. According to a later genetic analysis, donors in an Asian-associated ancestry cluster had fewer N-insertions in productive TCRs than the approximately 670-donor mean. In both the original and validation cohorts, the classifier was reported to diagnose cytomegalovirus status with high specificity and sensitivity. In a later analysis, some 17,000 TCR beta sequences were associated with specific HLA alleles at a false discovery rate of 0.05. In vitro tests confirmed that a few of the cytomegalovirus-associated TCR beta chains recognize cytomegalovirus antigens. The authors suggested that the approach could potentially be generalized to other disease states and immunological phenotypes. Because some donors lacked HLA typing at each locus, the association tests relied only on the typed subset. While some public TCRs were present in many individuals, most TCR sequences turned up only very rarely across donors. In an earlier analysis of some 500 of the donors, most TCR beta V segments were observed in productive rearrangements about 87% or about 30% of the time, broadly matching IMGT annotations. A further reported finding was that TCR beta sequences accurately predicted the HLA-A and HLA-B alleles for most subjects in the first cohort.

Libraries were made using the immunoSEQ multiplex PCR assay. The multiplex PCR relied on a mix of 60 forward primers for TCR Vbeta segments and 13 reverse primers for TCR Jbeta segments. A multiplex PCR assay on genomic DNA amplified the CDR3 region of rearranged TCR beta genes. On the Illumina HiSeq System, the amplified TCR beta libraries were sequenced as 87-base-pair reads. The authors processed their data as follows. Across the roughly 640 repertoires, a later analysis counted around 80 million unique TCR beta chains, roughly 11 million of which were shared by at least two donors. Raw reads were error-corrected and collapsed into unique sequences with a nearest-neighbor algorithm that merged closely related sequences to remove PCR and sequencing errors. To assign V, D and J gene segments, CDR3 sequences were aligned to IMGT reference sequences. For a sequence to be retained, at least a six-nucleotide match to both a V gene segment and a J gene segment was required. A rearrangement counted as productive if the CDR3 had no stop codons and remained in frame with V and J, and every other rearrangement counted as non-productive. Following IMGT convention, CDR3 was defined as the stretch from the second conserved V-encoded cysteine up to the conserved J-encoded phenylalanine. The earlier analysis of approximately 590 of the donors excluded any sequence lacking an unambiguous match to a single V gene segment. An earlier analysis of 450 to 650 of the donors called V segments functional above 56.7% productive rearrangements and segregating when the between-donor standard deviation exceeded 5%. To diagnose cytomegalovirus status from the catalog of TCR beta chain sequences, a statistical classification framework was built. In a later analysis, TCR nucleotide sequences were compared against IMGT/GENE-DB human TR gene sequences so that V and J genes could be assigned. The TCRdist pipeline was used in a later analysis to assign CDR3 sequences and most-parsimonious VDJ recombination scenarios. In a later analysis, each TCR beta chain was defined by its CDR3 amino acid sequence together with its V-gene family, and reads lacking a unique V-gene family were excluded. To address suspected cross-contamination and a sequencing artifact, a later analysis removed 450 to 700 highly shared, low-generation-probability nucleotide sequences. In a later analysis, a clonal expansion index for each public chain was calculated from normalized within-repertoire ranks of inferred template counts. A later analysis computed generation probabilities with a VDJ recombination model fitted to out-of-frame rearrangements, and checked the results against IGoR. In a later analysis, TCR-TCR, TCR-HLA and TCR-CMV co-occurrence was scored with hypergeometric tests, and a repertoire-size bias correction was applied to TCR pairs. To estimate false discovery rates, a later analysis permuted the HLA or CMV assignments 20 times. A later analysis grouped co-occurring TCRs with DBSCAN, adding TCRdist sequence similarity when clustering within HLA-allele-positive subsets. Co-occurrence clustering excluded repertoires with fewer than 30,000 or more than 120,000 public chains, plus five with anomalous nucleotide sharing. The table was pulled from immuneACCESS by TCRdb, which kept in-frame rearrangements only. Such tables lose some clones; where checked, under half of the loss comes from unresolved V genes, and the rest has no known cause. D and trimming were read from the DNA, whereas the V and J calls and clone size are those reported in that table. Recorded for this sample are approximately 150,000 clones; more than 80% of them occurred a single time. In total, the top ten clones hold roughly an eighth of the sample.

Worth noting for this clone: What antigen it recognizes has not been identified. No per-base quality is available; no much larger clone lies one base away.

From its cysteine to its phenylalanine, the CDR3 spans 15 amino acids. CDR3 DNA only is kept here, 45 bases in frame from base 1. Relative to germline, V is missing 6 bases and J is missing 4 bases, with 7 bases of the junction outside any gene match. The germline V gene (reference sequence) specifies LNHDA as CDR1 and SQIVND as CDR2. The cohort consisted of 600 to 700 healthy bone marrow donors. At the time of sampling, every cohort member was nominally healthy, though immune exposures that went unrecorded were likely present. The donor was CMV seronegative and belonged to the group of 352 seronegative cohort members. A peripheral blood sample was provided by each donor, and peripheral blood mononuclear cells were used for TCR beta sequencing. The Qiagen DNeasy Blood Extraction Kit was used to extract genomic DNA from the blood cell samples.

Sequencing input: PBMCs. In this chain, TRBV19 is recombined with TRBJ2-1, and TRBD2 matches 9 of the central bases. This clonotype originated in a woman in her 50s in good health and CMV-seronegative. The CDR3 reads CASRPPGLAYNEQFF. The DNA is TGTGCCAGTAGACCCCCGGGACTAGCTTACAATGAGCAGTTCTTC. Beyond the CDR3, the reference TRBV19 and TRBJ2-1 genes provide the residues; the full variable domain reads: DGGITQSPKYLFRKEGQNVTLSCEQNLNHDAMYWYRQDPGQGLRLIYYSQIVNDFQKGDIAEGYSVSREKKESFPLTVTSAQKNPTAFYLCASRPPGLAYNEQFFGPGTRLTVL.